These 13 T cell receptor beta chains came from one sample sequenced in a study of T cell responses to AZD1222 COVID-19 vaccine. Some clones are missing from TCRdb's copy, which holds only in-frame ones; the method was immunoSEQ multiplex PCR. Among around 200,000 clones, 88% were seen once, and the ten largest hold approximately 0.5%. The source material was peripheral blood, sampled on day 0 of AZD1222 vaccination. Receptors originate from an adult in good health.

This chain joins TRBV6-2 or TRBV6-3 and TRBJ2-7; D remains unclear. V gave up 4 bases and J gave up 5 bases, with 9 bases separating them. Germline CDR1 and CDR2: MNHEY and SVGEGT. The CDR3 covers 12 residues. The CDR3 region has the DNA TGTGCCAGCAGTTCCTACTCTGACGAGCAGTACTTC. It yields the protein CASSSYSDEQYF.

This clone was recorded once. Here the CDR3 DNA reads TGTGCCAGCAGCCCGTCAGGGACCCAGTACTTC. Amino acids: CASSPSGTQYF. The chain uses TRBV12-3 or TRBV12-4 and TRBJ2-5; no clear D gene. CDR3 length: 11 residues. Trimming removed 6 bases from V and 7 bases from J, with 9 bases in between.

The chain combines TRBV10-3 with TRBJ1-1, with D hard to call. CDR3 length: 18 residues. Per germline, CDR1 ENHRY and CDR2 SYGVKD. Trimming removed 0 bases at V and 3 bases at J, with 20 bases between. The CDR3 spells CAISESRGTDPSDTEAFF. The CDR3 nucleotides read TGTGCCATCAGTGAGTCGAGAGGAACCGACCCATCGGACACTGAAGCTTTCTTT.

The count of this clone is one. The chain uses TRBV10-3 and TRBJ1-5; D remains unclear. The germline V and J ends were trimmed by 4 bases and 5 bases, with 9 bases remaining between them. Germline CDR1 ENHRY, CDR2 SYGVKD. The length of the CDR3 is 13 residues. In DNA form, the CDR3 reads TGTGCCATCAGTGGGCAGCAATATCAGCCCCAGCATTTT. Protein sequence: CAISGQQYQPQHF.

CDR3 region: CASSPQGENTEAFF. DNA for the CDR3: TGTGCCAGCAGCCCGCAGGGGGAGAACACTGAAGCTTTCTTT. The J gene is TRBJ1-1, the V gene TRBV4-2; TRBD1 agrees at 7 bases. Germline trimming cut 4 bases from V and 1 base from J; bases unmatched to any gene: 3. CDR3 length: 14 residues. The germline V gene has CDR1 LGHNA and CDR2 YNFKEQ.

The V and J genes are TRBV9 and TRBJ2-1; tentatively, D is TRBD2 (6 bases). The V and J ends lost 5 bases and 6 bases respectively, with 9 bases between them. CDR1 and CDR2 from the germline V gene are SGDLS and YYNGEE. This CDR3 contains 12 residues. The CDR3 region is CASSSGTNEQFF. As DNA, the CDR3 is TGTGCCAGCAGTAGCGGCACCAATGAGCAGTTCTTC.

The chain recombines TRBV11-2 with TRBJ1-1; D unresolved. The CDR3 is 13 residues long. Germline V gene sequence: CDR1 SGHAT, CDR2 FQNNGV. Between the trimmed V and J ends, which lost 5 bases and 7 bases, there was a span of 14 bases. The CDR3 nucleotides are TGTGCCAGCAGCCAAAGGGTCAGTGGTGAAGCTTTCTTT. It specifies CASSQRVSGEAFF. Complete variable domain (other parts from reference TRBV11-2 and TRBJ1-1): EAGVAQSPRYKIIEKRQSVAFWCNPISGHATLYWYQQILGQGPKLLIQFQNNGVVDDSQLPKDRFSAERLKGVDSTLKIQPAKLEDSAVYLCASSQRVSGEAFFGQGTRLTVV.

V is TRBV15 and J is TRBJ1-1, with TRBD1 matching 7 bases. The V gene's germline CDR1 is LNHNV and CDR2 YYDKDF (reference sequence). The CDR3 is made up of 15 amino acids. J was trimmed by 1 base and V by 1 base; bases with no gene match: 3. CDR3 sequence: CATSRGEGANTEAFF. The CDR3 coding sequence is TGTGCCACCAGCAGAGGGGAGGGGGCGAACACTGAAGCTTTCTTT.

The rearrangement links TRBV11-1 to TRBJ2-1; 8 nucleotides agree with TRBD2. The CDR3 covers 12 residues. V shed 7 bases, J shed 14 bases, and the junction held 10 bases outside the gene matches. Per germline, CDR1 SGHAT and CDR2 FQDESV (reference sequence). The CDR3 DNA follows: TGTGCCAGCACTCTACAAGGGACTAGGAAGTTCTTC. Translating gives CASTLQGTRKFF.

This chain uses TRBV7-2 with TRBJ2-3; 12 nucleotides align to TRBD2. Germline-derived CDR1 and CDR2 are SGHTA and FQGNSA. There are 19 residues in the CDR3. J gave up 0 bases and V 6 bases, and 13 bases lay outside the gene matches. CDR3 residues: CASRPQGLAGRISTDTQYF. The CDR3 nucleotides are TGTGCCAGCAGACCCCAAGGACTAGCGGGACGTATTAGCACAGATACGCAGTATTTT.

J is TRBJ2-6 and V is TRBV5-8; D remains unclear. Germline-derived CDR1 and CDR2 are SGHTS and YDEGEE. V was cut by 2 bases and J by 3 bases, with 9 bases left in between. This CDR3 is 15 amino acids long. In DNA, the CDR3 is TGTGCCAGCAGCTTTTTGACGAGTGGGGCCAACGTCCTGACTTTC. Protein sequence: CASSFLTSGANVLTF.

This sequence joins TRBV28 and TRBJ2-5, with D tentatively TRBD1 (6 bases). The CDR3 totals 19 residues. Germline V gene lookup returns CDR1 MDHEN and CDR2 SYDVKM. V lost 6 bases and J lost 2, with 28 bases in between. The CDR3 DNA reads as TGTGCCAGCAGCCGACGCCCGGGGATGGACAGTCAAAAACAAGAGACCCAGTACTTC. Protein sequence: CASSRRPGMDSQKQETQYF.

The chain recombines TRBV5-1 with TRBJ1-1, with 7 bases lining up with TRBD1. This CDR3 spans 14 amino acids. Germline-derived CDR1 and CDR2 are SGHRS and YFSETQ. V lost 8 bases and J lost 5; bases outside the gene matches: 12. CDR3 residues: CASSFQGDRTEAFF. The CDR3 DNA reads as TGCGCCAGTTCCTTTCAGGGGGATAGGACTGAAGCTTTCTTT.